A single sample is the source of the 9 T cell receptor beta chains below, sequenced in a study of cytomegalovirus exposure and HLA in healthy donors. PCR was performed using 60 Vbeta and 13 Jbeta primers. This table comes from immunoSEQ multiplex PCR, and its TCRdb copy is limited to in-frame clones, with some not included. The sample includes tens of thousands of clones, around three quarters seen only once; the top ten take 7.2%. The sequencing input was PBMCs. The receptors stem from a middle-aged woman in good health and CMV-seronegative.

This clone appeared a few times. The chain links TRBV5-1 to TRBJ2-1, with a weak D call TRBD2 (5 bases). Germline V gene lookup returns CDR1 SGHRS and CDR2 YFSETQ. Trimming removed 0 bases from V and 5 bases from J, with 6 bases in between. This CDR3 spans 13 amino acids. The CDR3 DNA reads TGCGCCAGCAGCTTGGACGGGGACAATGAGCAGTTCTTC. It encodes CASSLDGDNEQFF.

This sequence joins TRBV28 and TRBJ1-2; TRBD1 might be the D (6 bases). The CDR3 has 14 amino acids. The V end was cut by 5 bases, the J end by 8 bases, with 18 bases between. Germline-derived CDR1 and CDR2 are MDHEN and SYDVKM. This CDR3 is CASSAPRGAEGYTF. As DNA, the CDR3 is TGTGCCAGCAGTGCCCCCCGGGGGGCGGAAGGCTACACCTTC.

This clone occurred a few times. The chain couples TRBV19 to TRBJ2-1; TRBD2 aligns across 9 bases. The CDR3 contains 16 residues. Trimming took 4 bases from V and 7 from J; bases not matched to a gene: 11. Germline lookup yields CDR1 LNHDA and CDR2 SQIVND (reference sequence). The CDR3, as DNA: TGTGCCAGTAGTAGTCTAGCGGGGTTTACGGGTAATGAGCAGTTCTTC. Its protein is CASSSLAGFTGNEQFF. The whole variable domain, remainder taken from reference TRBV19 and TRBJ2-1, is DGGITQSPKYLFRKEGQNVTLSCEQNLNHDAMYWYRQDPGQGLRLIYYSQIVNDFQKGDIAEGYSVSREKKESFPLTVTSAQKNPTAFYLCASSSLAGFTGNEQFFGPGTRLTVL.

This clone occurred once. The rearrangement joins TRBV30 to TRBJ2-7, with D tentatively TRBD2 (5 bases). Germline CDR1 and CDR2: GTSNPN and SVGIG (reference sequence). The germline V and J ends were trimmed by 6 bases and 0 bases, with 12 bases remaining between them. The CDR3 totals 13 residues. This chain's CDR3 is CACITGSSYEQYF. The CDR3 DNA reads as TGTGCCTGTATTACGGGGAGCTCCTACGAGCAGTACTTC.

The chain links TRBV10-3 to TRBJ1-1; TRBD1 matches at 10 bases. The CDR3 contains 15 residues. The V segment lost 7 bases and the J segment 10 bases; nucleotides outside the gene matches: 15. Germline V gene sequence: CDR1 ENHRY, CDR2 SYGVKD. CDR3 sequence reads: CAITAGLGTGVTAFF. Here the CDR3 DNA reads TGTGCCATCACCGCGGGTTTGGGGACAGGGGTCACAGCTTTCTTT.

The chain links TRBV7-2 to TRBJ1-1; D perhaps matches TRBD1 (6 bases). The CDR3 is made up of 13 amino acids. Deletions cut 1 base from V and 11 bases from J, with 14 bases between. Germline lookup yields CDR1 SGHTA and CDR2 FQGNSA. DNA of the CDR3: TGTGCCAGCAGCTTAGGGGGGCAGGGGACGGCTTTCTTT. As protein: CASSLGGQGTAFF.

The V gene is TRBV9, the J gene TRBJ1-1; the match to TRBD1 covers 8 bases. The germline V gene has CDR1 SGDLS and CDR2 YYNGEE. The CDR3 loop spans 17 amino acids. After removal of 0 bases from V and 1 base from J, the junction contained 8 bases not matched to a gene. The CDR3 bases are TGTGCCAGCAGCGTAGAGGACAGGGACGGTTCGAACACTGAAGCTTTCTTT. Translated, it gives CASSVEDRDGSNTEAFF.

The chain is built from TRBV2 and TRBJ1-1; TRBD1 matches 8 bases. J was trimmed by 4 bases and V by 8 bases; bases with no gene match: 12. Germline lookup yields CDR1 SNHLY and CDR2 FYNNEI. The CDR3 runs to 15 residues. The CDR3 here is CASAYSGGASTEAFF. The CDR3 DNA follows: TGTGCCAGCGCCTATTCAGGGGGCGCCTCCACTGAAGCTTTCTTT.

The gene calls are TRBV5-4 and TRBJ2-3; TRBD2 matches 12 bases. Germline lookup yields CDR1 SGHNT and CDR2 YYREEE (reference sequence). This CDR3 has 17 residues. After removal of 5 bases from V and 1 base from J, the junction contained 8 bases not matched to a gene. CDR3 loop: CASSSGLAGPGTDTQYF. CDR3 bases: TGTGCCAGCAGTTCGGGACTAGCGGGCCCCGGCACAGATACGCAGTATTTT. Variable domain in full (rest from reference TRBV5-4 and TRBJ2-3): ETGVTQSPTHLIKTRGQQVTLRCSSQSGHNTVSWYQQALGQGPQFIFQYYREEENGRGNFPPRFSGLQFPNYSSELNVNALELDDSALYLCASSSGLAGPGTDTQYFGPGTRLTVL.